Listed below are T cell receptor beta chains from one sample, sequenced in a study of neurological immune-mediated disorders. TCRdb re-called the 5' RACE reads with MiXCR, one entry per CDR3 protein. The data hold 66,000 or so distinct CDR3 sequences, with 4.5% to 5.5% observed a single time. The specimen sequenced was PBMCs. These receptors were obtained from a man between 25 and 39 years old with multiple sclerosis. The CDR3 runs from the conserved cysteine through the conserved F or W. D genes are given only for firm matches. Clone size, where shown, is once, few, many, or a class for clones that have expanded.

clone size | J gene | V gene | D gene | CDR3 DNA | CDR3 protein
many | TRBJ1-5 | TRBV6-6 | TRBD1 | TGTGCCAGCGGTGGACAGGGCGGCAATCAGCCCCAGCATTTT | CASGGQGGNQPQHF
. | TRBJ1-1 | TRBV5-1 | . | TGCGCCAGCAGCCAAGCGGGACAAGCCACTGAAGCTTTCTTT | CASSQAGQATEAFF
many | TRBJ2-1 | TRBV12-3/TRBV12-4 | . | TGTGCCAGCGTGCCCCAGGGTATCTACAATGAGCAGTTCTTC | CASVPQGIYNEQFF
few | TRBJ2-5 | TRBV24-1 | . | TGTGCCACCAGTCCAGGGGAGACCCAGTACTTC | CATSPGETQYF
many | TRBJ1-1 | TRBV27 | . | TGTGCCAGCAGTAGACCCAACACTGAAGCTTTCTTT | CASSRPNTEAFF
. | TRBJ1-6 | TRBV4-1 | TRBD1 | TGCGCCAGCAGACAAACAGGGGAATCACCCCTCAACTTT | CASRQTGESPLNF
many | TRBJ1-1 | TRBV20-1 | . | TGCAGTGCCGGAGGACAGTTAATGAACACTGAAGCTTTCTTT | CSAGGQLMNTEAFF
. | TRBJ1-1 | TRBV20-1 | TRBD1 | TGCAGTGCTAGAGACCCCCAGGGGGCACGGAACACTGAAGCTTTCTTT | CSARDPQGARNTEAFF
. | TRBJ2-7 | TRBV5-6 | TRBD1 | TGTGCCAGCAGCTTGACCAGGACAGGGGGTAGAGGGCAGTACTTC | CASSLTRTGGRGQYF
many | TRBJ2-1 | TRBV7-3 | TRBD2 | TGTGCCAGCAGTTTATCGGGCGGGGGGGCAAATGAGCAGTTCTTC | CASSLSGGGANEQFF
few | TRBJ1-2 | TRBV5-1 | TRBD1 | TGCGCCAGCAGCCACGGACAGGAACTTAACTATGGCTACACCTTC | CASSHGQELNYGYTF
many | TRBJ2-3 | TRBV7-3 | . | TGTGCCAGCAGCTTGTCCCCAAGGGGGACAGATACGCAGTATTTT | CASSLSPRGTDTQYF
many | TRBJ1-1 | TRBV5-1 | . | TGCGCCAGCAGCCCCGATGGGAACACTGAAGCTTTCTTT | CASSPDGNTEAFF
few | TRBJ2-2 | TRBV5-1 | TRBD1 | TGCGCCAGCAGCTTACAGGGGGACCAGACCGGGGAGCTGTTTTTT | CASSLQGDQTGELFF
many | TRBJ1-1 | TRBV3-1 | . | TGTGCCAGCAGCCAAGATCAGGCCCGGAACACTGAAGCTTTCTTT | CASSQDQARNTEAFF
many | TRBJ1-2 | TRBV20-1 | . | TGCAGTGCCGGATCAATAACAGGCTCATATGGCTACACCTTC | CSAGSITGSYGYTF
. | TRBJ1-2 | TRBV19 | . | TGTGCCAGTAGACAGGACGGGGGATATGGCTACACCTTC | CASRQDGGYGYTF
few | TRBJ1-3 | TRBV6-5 | . | TGTGCCAGCAGCATGGGAAACACCATATATTTT | CASSMGNTIYF
. | TRBJ2-1 | TRBV11-2 | . | TGTGCCAGCACCGCAATTGAAGGATCATACAATGAGCAGTTCTTC | CASTAIEGSYNEQFF
many | TRBJ1-5 | TRBV12-3/TRBV12-4 | TRBD1 | TGTGCCAGCAGTTCCACAGGGGGCTATCAGCCCCAGCATTTT | CASSSTGGYQPQHF
. | TRBJ2-2 | TRBV18 | . | TGTGCCAGCTCACCACCCATCCGGCAACTTGCCGGGGAGCTGTTTTTT | CASSPPIRQLAGELFF
. | TRBJ1-5 | TRBV19 | . | TGTGCCAGTAGTATTAGAGGGAATCAGCCCCAGAATTTT | CASSIRGNQPQNF
many | TRBJ1-5 | TRBV5-1 | TRBD1 | TGCGCCAGCAGCTCGGGACAGCCCAATCAGCCCCAGAATTTT | CASSSGQPNQPQNF
. | TRBJ1-2 | TRBV20-1 | . | TGCAGCCAGCGGAAGAGATCGGGGGTTGATGGCTACACCTTC | CSQRKRSGVDGYTF
many | TRBJ2-7 | TRBV4-1 | . | TGCGCCAGCAGCCAAGCTATAACGATGAGCTCCTACGAGCAGTACTTC | CASSQAITMSSYEQYF
many | TRBJ2-3 | TRBV2 | . | TGTGCCAGCATCGCGGGCAGCTTCTCGGATACGCAGTATTTT | CASIAGSFSDTQYF
many | TRBJ2-2 | TRBV14 | . | TGTGCCAGCAGCCCGGATTACACCGGGGAGCTGTTTTTT | CASSPDYTGELFF
. | TRBJ1-3 | TRBV18 | . | TGTGCCAGCTCACCACGGAAGGGAGGCGGAAACACCATATATTTT | CASSPRKGGGNTIYF
many | TRBJ2-1 | TRBV20-1 | . | TGCAGTGCTAGAGATCCAGGACTCATTTACAATGAGCAGTTCTTC | CSARDPGLIYNEQFF
many | TRBJ1-1 | TRBV7-8 | . | TGTGCCAGCAGCGTTCGTGTGAACACTGAAGCTTTCTTT | CASSVRVNTEAFF
many | TRBJ1-3 | TRBV7-9 | . | TGTGCCAGCAGCCTCTCTGGAAACACCATATATTTT | CASSLSGNTIYF
few | TRBJ1-1 | TRBV20-1 | . | TGCAGTGCCGGGAAGGGGGCTGAAGCTTTCTTT | CSAGKGAEAFF
many | TRBJ1-2 | TRBV5-6 | . | TGTGCCAGCAGCTTGATTCAGGCTAACTATGGCTACACCTTC | CASSLIQANYGYTF
few | TRBJ2-6 | TRBV11-2 | . | TGTGCCAGCAGCTCCGCAGCCGTCCTGACTTTC | CASSSAAVLTF
many | TRBJ1-6 | TRBV6-2/TRBV6-3 | . | TGTGCCAGCAAGGAGGGGAATTCACCCCTCCACTTT | CASKEGNSPLHF
few | TRBJ1-5 | TRBV19 | . | TGTGCCAGTAGTATCAACAGGGAGGGCCAGCCCCAGCATTTT | CASSINREGQPQHF
many | TRBJ1-1 | TRBV5-1 | . | TGCGCCAGCAGCTTGGGGACAGCTCCTAGGACTGAAGCTTTCTTT | CASSLGTAPRTEAFF
many | TRBJ2-1 | TRBV12-3/TRBV12-4 | . | TGTGCCATCAACCAGGTACTCTCCTACAATGAGCAGTTCTTC | CAINQVLSYNEQFF
many | TRBJ1-1 | TRBV9 | . | TGTGCCAGCAGCGCAATCAGGGGTGAAGCTTTCTTT | CASSAIRGEAFF
many | TRBJ2-3 | TRBV29-1 | . | TGCAGCGTTGTAGGGCAGTTCACAGATACGCAGTATTTT | CSVVGQFTDTQYF
many | TRBJ2-1 | TRBV7-9 | . | TGTGCCAGCAGCTTAGTGGCCTCCTACAATGAGCAGTTCTTC | CASSLVASYNEQFF
. | TRBJ1-5 | TRBV4-1 | TRBD1 | TGCGCCAGCAGCCAACTTACAGGGGAGCAGCCCCAGAATTTT | CASSQLTGEQPQNF
. | TRBJ2-1 | TRBV10-1 | . | TGCGCCAGCAGCCTCCGGGATGAGCAGTTCTTC | CASSLRDEQFF
many | TRBJ2-5 | TRBV5-1 | TRBD1 | TGCGCCAGCAGCTCGGGACAGGGAGTGGAGACCCAGTACTTC | CASSSGQGVETQYF
many | TRBJ2-2 | TRBV10-3 | TRBD2 | TGTGCCACCTCGAGCGGGGTCGAAACCGGGGAGCTGTTTTTT | CATSSGVETGELFF
. | TRBJ2-7 | TRBV6-2/TRBV6-3 | . | TGTGCCACCCGTCAAGGCAGGGGGGCACGGAGGTACGAGCAGTACTTC | CATRQGRGARRYEQYF
many | TRBJ1-4 | TRBV5-1 | TRBD1 | TGCGCCAGCAGCTTCCAGGGGGCAGCTAATGAAAAACTGTTTTTT | CASSFQGAANEKLFF
. | TRBJ1-1 | TRBV5-1 | TRBD1 | TGCGCCAGCAGCTTGAAGGGACAGCCTAAGGCTGAAGCTTTCTTT | CASSLKGQPKAEAFF
. | TRBJ1-2 | TRBV15 | . | TGTGCCACCAGCAGAGAGGGCCGGAACTATGGCTACACCTTC | CATSREGRNYGYTF
many | TRBJ1-4 | TRBV27 | . | TGTGCCAGCAGTTCCGGGGGGACGGGGCTGGGAAAACTGTTTTTT | CASSSGGTGLGKLFF